The source of this T cell receptor (beta chain) is a study of memory CD4+ T cells and cytomegalovirus serostatus. Assay: immunoSEQ multiplex PCR; the TCRdb copy retains only in-frame clones and omits some. Found here are 50,000 to 75,000 clones, approximately 78% of them singletons; the top ten hold roughly 0.88%. This CDR3 contains 15 residues. The germline CDR1 and CDR2 sequences are SQVTM and ANQGSEA. V was trimmed by 1 base and J by 3 bases, leaving 15 bases between them. The sort gate was single viable CD3+CD4+CD8-CD45RO+ cells for memory CD4+ T cells. On this clone itself: Its antigen is undetermined.

Study-wide points: About 40% of the 164 known CMV-associated TCRbeta sequences appeared in CD4+ memory.

The chain links TRBV29-1 to TRBJ1-1, with D possibly TRBD1 on 6 matching bases. The specimen was memory CD4+ T cells from blood. The receptor comes from an adult in good health and CMV-seronegative. CDR3 nucleotides: TGCAGCGTTGAAGGTGCACAGGGATTACACACTGAAGCTTTCTTT. It specifies CSVEGAQGLHTEAFF.